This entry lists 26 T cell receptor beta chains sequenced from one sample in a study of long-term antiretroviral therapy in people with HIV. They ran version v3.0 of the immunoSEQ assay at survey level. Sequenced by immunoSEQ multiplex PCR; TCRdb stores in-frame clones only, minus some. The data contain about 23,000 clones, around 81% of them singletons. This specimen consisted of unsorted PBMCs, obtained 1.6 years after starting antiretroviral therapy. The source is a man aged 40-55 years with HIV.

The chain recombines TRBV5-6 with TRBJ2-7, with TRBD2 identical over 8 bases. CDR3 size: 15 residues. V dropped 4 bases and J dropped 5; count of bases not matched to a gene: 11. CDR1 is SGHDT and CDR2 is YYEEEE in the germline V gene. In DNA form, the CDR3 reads TGTGCCAGCAGCCTCTGGATAGCGGGATGGGACGAGCAGTACTTC. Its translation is CASSLWIAGWDEQYF.

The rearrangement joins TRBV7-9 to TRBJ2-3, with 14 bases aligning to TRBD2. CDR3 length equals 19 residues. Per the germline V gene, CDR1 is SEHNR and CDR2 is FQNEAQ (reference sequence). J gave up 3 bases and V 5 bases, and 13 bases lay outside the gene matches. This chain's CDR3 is CASSRQGLAGVGKTDTQYF. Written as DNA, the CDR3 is TGTGCCAGCAGCCGACAGGGACTAGCGGGGGTCGGGAAGACAGATACGCAGTATTTT.

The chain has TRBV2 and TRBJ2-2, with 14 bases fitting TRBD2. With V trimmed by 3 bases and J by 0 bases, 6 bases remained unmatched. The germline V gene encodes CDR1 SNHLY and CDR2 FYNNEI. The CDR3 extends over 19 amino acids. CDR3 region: CASSDLGLAGGANTGELFF. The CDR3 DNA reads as TGTGCCAGCAGTGACCTCGGACTAGCGGGAGGTGCGAACACCGGGGAGCTGTTTTTT.

CDR3 sequence (DNA): TGTGCCTGGAGTGAGGGAAGCTATGGCTACACCTTC. Amino acids: CAWSEGSYGYTF. The rearrangement uses TRBV30 and TRBJ1-2; no definite D call. The CDR3 length is 12 residues. Looked up from germline, CDR1 is GTSNPN and CDR2 is SVGIG (reference sequence). Trimming took off 1 base at V and 4 bases at J, with 7 bases between the two ends.

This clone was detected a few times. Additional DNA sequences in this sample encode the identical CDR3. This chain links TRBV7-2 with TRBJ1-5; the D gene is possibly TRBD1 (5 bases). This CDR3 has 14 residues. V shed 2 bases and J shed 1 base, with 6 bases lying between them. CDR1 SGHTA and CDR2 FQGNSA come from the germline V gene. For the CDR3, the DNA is TGTGCCAGCAGCTTACAGGGAAGCAATCAGCCCCAGCATTTT. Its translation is CASSLQGSNQPQHF.

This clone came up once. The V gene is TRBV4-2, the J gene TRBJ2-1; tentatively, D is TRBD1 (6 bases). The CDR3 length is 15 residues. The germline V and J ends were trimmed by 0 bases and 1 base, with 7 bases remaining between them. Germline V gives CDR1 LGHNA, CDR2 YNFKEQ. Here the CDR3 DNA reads TGTGCCAGCAGCCAAGAGGGACAATCCTACAATGAGCAGTTCTTC. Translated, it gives CASSQEGQSYNEQFF.

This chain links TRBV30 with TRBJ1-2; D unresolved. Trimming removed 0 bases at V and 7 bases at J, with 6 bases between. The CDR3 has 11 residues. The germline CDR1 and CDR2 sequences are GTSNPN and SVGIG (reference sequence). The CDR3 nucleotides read TGTGCCTGGAGTGTACCAGGTGGCTACACCTTC. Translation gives CAWSVPGGYTF. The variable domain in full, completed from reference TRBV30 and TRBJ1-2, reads SQTIHQWPATLVQPVGSPLSLECTVEGTSNPNLYWYRQAAGRGLQLLFYSVGIGQISSEVPQNLSASRPQDRQFILSSKKLLLSDSGFYLCAWSVPGGYTFGSGTRLTVV.

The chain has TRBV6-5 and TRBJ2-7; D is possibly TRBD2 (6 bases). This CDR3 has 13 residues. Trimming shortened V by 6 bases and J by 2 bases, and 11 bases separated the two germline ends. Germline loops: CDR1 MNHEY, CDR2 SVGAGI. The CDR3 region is CASSPGLPYEQYF. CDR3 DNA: TGTGCCAGCAGCCCGGGACTCCCCTACGAGCAGTACTTC.

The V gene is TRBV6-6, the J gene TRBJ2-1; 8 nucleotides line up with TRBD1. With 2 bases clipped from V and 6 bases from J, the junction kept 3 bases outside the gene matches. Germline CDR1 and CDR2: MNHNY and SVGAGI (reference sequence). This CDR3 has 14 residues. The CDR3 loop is CASSYGQGPNEQFF. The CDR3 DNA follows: TGTGCCAGCAGTTACGGACAGGGCCCCAATGAGCAGTTCTTC.

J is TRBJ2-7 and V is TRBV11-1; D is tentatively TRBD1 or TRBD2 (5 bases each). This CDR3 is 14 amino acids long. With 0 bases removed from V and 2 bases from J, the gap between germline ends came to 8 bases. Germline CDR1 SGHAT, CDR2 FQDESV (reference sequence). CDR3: CASSLAGETYEQYF. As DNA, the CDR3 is TGTGCCAGCAGCTTAGCGGGGGAGACCTACGAGCAGTACTTC. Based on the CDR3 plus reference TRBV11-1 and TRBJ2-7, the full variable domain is EAEVAQSPRYKITEKSQAVAFWCDPISGHATLYWYRQILGQGPELLVQFQDESVVDDSQLPKDRFSAERLKGVDSTLKIQPAELGDSAMYLCASSLAGETYEQYFGPGTRLTVT.

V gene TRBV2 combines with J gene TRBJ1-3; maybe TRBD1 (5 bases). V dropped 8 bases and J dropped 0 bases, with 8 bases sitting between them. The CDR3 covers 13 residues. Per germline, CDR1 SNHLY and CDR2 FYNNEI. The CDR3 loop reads CASGQGSGNTIYF. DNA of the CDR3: TGTGCCAGCGGGCAGGGCTCTGGAAACACCATATATTTT. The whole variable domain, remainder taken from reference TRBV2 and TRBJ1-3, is EPEVTQTPSHQVTQMGQEVILRCVPISNHLYFYWYRQILGQKVEFLVSFYNNEISEKSEIFDDQFSVERPDGSNFTLKIRSTKLEDSAMYFCASGQGSGNTIYFGEGSWLTVV.

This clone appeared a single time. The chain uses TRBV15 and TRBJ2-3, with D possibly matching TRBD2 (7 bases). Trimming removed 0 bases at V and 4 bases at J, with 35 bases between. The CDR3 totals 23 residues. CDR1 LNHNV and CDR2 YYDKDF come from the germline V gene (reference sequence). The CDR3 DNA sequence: TGTGCCACCAGCAGAGATCGTTCCCACTATGCGGGAGAGGGGGGGACGAGGTCAGATACGCAGTATTTT. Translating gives CATSRDRSHYAGEGGTRSDTQYF. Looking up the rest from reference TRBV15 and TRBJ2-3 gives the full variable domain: DAMVIQNPRYQVTQFGKPVTLSCSQTLNHNVMYWYQQKSSQAPKLLFHYYDKDFNNEADTPDNFQSRRPNTSFCFLDIRSPGLGDTAMYLCATSRDRSHYAGEGGTRSDTQYFGPGTRLTVL.

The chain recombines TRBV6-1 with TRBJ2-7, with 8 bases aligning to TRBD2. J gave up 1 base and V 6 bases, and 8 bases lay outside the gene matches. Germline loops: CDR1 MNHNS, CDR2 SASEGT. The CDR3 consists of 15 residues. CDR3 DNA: TGTGCCAGCAGAAAAAGCGGGAGTGGATCCTACGAGCAGTACTTC. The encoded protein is CASRKSGSGSYEQYF.

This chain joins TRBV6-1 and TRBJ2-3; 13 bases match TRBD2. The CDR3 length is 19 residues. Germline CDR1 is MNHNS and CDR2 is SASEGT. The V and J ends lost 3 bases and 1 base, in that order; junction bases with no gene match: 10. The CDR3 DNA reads TGTGCCAGCAGTGACCCGGGACTAGCGGGATCAATGGGCACAGATACGCAGTATTTT. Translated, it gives CASSDPGLAGSMGTDTQYF.

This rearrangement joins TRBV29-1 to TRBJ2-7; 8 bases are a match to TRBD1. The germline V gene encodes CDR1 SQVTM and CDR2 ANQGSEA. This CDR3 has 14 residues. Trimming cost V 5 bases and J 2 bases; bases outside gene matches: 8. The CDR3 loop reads CSVSSGTGTYEQYF. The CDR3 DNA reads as TGCAGCGTTTCCTCCGGGACAGGCACCTACGAGCAGTACTTC.

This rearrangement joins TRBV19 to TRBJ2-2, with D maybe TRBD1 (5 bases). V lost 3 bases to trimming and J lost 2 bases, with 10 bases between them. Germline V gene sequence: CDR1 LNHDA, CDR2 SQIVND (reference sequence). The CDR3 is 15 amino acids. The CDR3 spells CASSIKTANTGELFF. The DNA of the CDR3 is TGTGCCAGTAGTATTAAGACAGCTAACACCGGGGAGCTGTTTTTT.

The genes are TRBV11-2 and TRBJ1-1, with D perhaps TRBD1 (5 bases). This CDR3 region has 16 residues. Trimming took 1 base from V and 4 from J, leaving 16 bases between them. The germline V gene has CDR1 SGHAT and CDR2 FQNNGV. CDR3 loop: CASSLVGQGGITEAFF. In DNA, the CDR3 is TGTGCCAGCAGCTTAGTCGGCCAGGGCGGGATCACTGAAGCTTTCTTT.

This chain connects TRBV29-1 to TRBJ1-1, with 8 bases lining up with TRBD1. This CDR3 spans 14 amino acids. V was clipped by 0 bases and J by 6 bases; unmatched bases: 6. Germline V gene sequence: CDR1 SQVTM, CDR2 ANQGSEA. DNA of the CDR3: TGCAGCGTTGAAGATGGGACAGGAAGGGCTGAAGCTTTCTTT. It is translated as CSVEDGTGRAEAFF.

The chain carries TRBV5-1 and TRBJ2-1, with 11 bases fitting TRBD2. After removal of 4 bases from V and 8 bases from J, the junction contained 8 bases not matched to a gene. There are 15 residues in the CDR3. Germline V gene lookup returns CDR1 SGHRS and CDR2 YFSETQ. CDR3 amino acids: CASSVAGGPVDEQFF. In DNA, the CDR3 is TGCGCCAGCAGCGTAGCGGGGGGGCCGGTAGATGAGCAGTTCTTC.

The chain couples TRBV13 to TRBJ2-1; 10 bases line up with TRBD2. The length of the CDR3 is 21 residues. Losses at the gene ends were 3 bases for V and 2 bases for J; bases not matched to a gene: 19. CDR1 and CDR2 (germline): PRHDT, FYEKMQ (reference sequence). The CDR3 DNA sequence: TGTGCCAGCAGCTTCCTCTCCGGGGCCAGCGGGGGGGCCAGTACCTACAATGAGCAGTTCTTC. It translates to CASSFLSGASGGASTYNEQFF.

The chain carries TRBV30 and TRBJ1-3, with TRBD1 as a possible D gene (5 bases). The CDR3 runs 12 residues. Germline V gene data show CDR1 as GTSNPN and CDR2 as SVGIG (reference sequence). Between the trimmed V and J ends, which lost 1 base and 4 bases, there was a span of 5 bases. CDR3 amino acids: CAWSDRGNTIYF. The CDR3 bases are TGTGCCTGGAGTGACAGGGGAAACACCATATATTTT.

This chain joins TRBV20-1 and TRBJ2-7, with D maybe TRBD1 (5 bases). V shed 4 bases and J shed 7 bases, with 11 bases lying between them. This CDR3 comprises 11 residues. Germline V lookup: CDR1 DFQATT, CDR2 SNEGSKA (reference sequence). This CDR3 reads CSAITQGEQYF. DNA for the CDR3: TGCAGTGCTATAACGCAGGGAGAGCAGTACTTC.

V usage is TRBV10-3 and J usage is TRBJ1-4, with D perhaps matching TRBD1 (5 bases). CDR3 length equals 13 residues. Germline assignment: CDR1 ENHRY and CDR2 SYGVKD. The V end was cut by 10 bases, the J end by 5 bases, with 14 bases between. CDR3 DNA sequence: TGTGCCAGAACAGACAGTACCAATGAAAAACTGTTTTTT. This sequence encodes CARTDSTNEKLFF.

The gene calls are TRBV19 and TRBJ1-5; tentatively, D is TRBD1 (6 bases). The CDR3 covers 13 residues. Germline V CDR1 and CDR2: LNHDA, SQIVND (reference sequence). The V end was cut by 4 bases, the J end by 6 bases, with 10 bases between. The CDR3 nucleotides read TGTGCCAGTAGTACTAGCAGGGGTCAGCCCCAGCATTTT. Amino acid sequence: CASSTSRGQPQHF.

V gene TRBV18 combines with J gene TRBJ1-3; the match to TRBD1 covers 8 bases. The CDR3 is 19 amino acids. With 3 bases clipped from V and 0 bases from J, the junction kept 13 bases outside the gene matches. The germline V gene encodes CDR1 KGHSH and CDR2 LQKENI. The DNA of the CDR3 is TGTGCCAGCTCACCCCAAGGCAAAACAGGGGGGAGCTCTGGAAACACCATATATTTT. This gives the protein CASSPQGKTGGSSGNTIYF.

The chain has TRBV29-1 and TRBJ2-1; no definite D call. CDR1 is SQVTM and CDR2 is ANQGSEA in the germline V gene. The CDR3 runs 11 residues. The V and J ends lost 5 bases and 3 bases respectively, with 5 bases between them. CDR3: CSVFLYNEQFF. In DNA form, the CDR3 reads TGCAGCGTTTTCCTCTACAATGAGCAGTTCTTC.